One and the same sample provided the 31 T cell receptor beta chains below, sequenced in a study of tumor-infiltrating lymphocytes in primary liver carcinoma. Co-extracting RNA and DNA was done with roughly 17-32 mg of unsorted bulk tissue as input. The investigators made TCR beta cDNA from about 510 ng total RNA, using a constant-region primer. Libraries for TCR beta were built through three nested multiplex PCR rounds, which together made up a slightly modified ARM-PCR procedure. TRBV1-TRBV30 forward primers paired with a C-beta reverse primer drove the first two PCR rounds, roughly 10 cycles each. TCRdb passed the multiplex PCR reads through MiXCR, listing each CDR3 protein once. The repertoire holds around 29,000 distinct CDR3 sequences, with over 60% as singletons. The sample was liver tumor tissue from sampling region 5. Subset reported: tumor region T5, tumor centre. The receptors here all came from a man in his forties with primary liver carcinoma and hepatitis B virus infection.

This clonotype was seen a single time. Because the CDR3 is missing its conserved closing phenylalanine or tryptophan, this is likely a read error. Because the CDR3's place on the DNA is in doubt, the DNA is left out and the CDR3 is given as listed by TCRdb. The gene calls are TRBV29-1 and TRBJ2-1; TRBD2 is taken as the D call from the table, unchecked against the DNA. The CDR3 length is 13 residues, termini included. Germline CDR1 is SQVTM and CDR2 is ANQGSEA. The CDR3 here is CSTGLAGATEHFL.

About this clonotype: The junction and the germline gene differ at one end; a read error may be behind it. This CDR3 is CTSSFDLQETQYF. CDR3 coding DNA: TGTACCAGCAGCTTTGACCTGCAAGAGACCCAGTACTTC. The chain uses TRBV5-6 and TRBJ2-5; D ambiguous. The V gene's germline CDR1 is SGHDT and CDR2 YYEEEE. The CDR3 has 13 amino acids.

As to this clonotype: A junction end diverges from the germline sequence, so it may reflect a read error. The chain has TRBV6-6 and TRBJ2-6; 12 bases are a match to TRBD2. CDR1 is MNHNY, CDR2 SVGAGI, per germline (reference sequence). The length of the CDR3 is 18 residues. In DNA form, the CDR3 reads TGTGCCAGCAGGCCCGGACTAGCGGGATACTCTGGGGTCAACATCCTGACTTTC. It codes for CASRPGLAGYSGVNILTF.

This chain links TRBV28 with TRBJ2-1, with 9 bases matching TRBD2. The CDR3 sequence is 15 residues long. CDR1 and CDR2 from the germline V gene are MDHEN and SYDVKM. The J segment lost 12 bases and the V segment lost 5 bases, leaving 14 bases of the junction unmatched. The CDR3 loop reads CASSALAGVRYGQFF. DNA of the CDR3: TGTGCCAGCAGTGCATTAGCGGGAGTTCGTTATGGGCAGTTCTTC.

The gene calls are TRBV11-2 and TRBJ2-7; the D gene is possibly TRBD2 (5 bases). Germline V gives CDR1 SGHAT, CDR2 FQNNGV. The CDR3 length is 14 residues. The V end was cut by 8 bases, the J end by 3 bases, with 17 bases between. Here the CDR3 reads CASRSRIGGYEQYF. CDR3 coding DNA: TGTGCCAGCCGCTCTCGGATAGGAGGCTACGAGCAGTACTTC. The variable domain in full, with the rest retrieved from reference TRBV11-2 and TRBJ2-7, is EAGVAQSPRYKIIEKRQSVAFWCNPISGHATLYWYQQILGQGPKLLIQFQNNGVVDDSQLPKDRFSAERLKGVDSTLKIQPAKLEDSAVYLCASRSRIGGYEQYFGPGTRLTVT.

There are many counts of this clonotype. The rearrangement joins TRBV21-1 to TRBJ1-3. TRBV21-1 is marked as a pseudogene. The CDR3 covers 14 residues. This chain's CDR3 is CASSSQSSGNTIYF. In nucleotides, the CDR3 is TGTGCCAGCAGCTCTCAGAGCTCTGGAAACACCATATATTTT.

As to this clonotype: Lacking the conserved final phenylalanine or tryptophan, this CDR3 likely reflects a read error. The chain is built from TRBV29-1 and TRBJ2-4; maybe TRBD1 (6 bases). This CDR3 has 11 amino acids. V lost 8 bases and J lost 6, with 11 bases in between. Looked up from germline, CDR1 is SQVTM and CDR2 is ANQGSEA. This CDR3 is CSTEQGNIQYI. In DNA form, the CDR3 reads TGCAGCACCGAACAGGGAAACATTCAGTACATC.

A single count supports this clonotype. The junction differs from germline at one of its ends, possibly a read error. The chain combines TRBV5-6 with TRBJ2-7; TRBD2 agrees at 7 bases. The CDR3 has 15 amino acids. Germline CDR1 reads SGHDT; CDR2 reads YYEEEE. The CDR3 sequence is CTSSLMASGTYEQYF. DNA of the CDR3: TGTACCAGCAGCCTCATGGCCAGCGGGACGTACGAGCAGTACTTC.

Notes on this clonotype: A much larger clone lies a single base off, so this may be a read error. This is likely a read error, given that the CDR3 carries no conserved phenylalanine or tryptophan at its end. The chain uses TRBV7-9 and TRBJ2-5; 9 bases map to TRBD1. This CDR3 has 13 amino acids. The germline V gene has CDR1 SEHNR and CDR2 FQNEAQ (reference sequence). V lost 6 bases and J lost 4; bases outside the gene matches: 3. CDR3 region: CASRPTGGETQYI. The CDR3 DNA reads TGTGCCAGCAGACCGACAGGGGGAGAGACCCAGTACATC.

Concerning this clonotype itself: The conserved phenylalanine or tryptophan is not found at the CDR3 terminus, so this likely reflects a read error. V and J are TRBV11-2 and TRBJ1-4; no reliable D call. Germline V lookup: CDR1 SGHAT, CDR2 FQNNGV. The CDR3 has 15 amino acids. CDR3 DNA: TGTGGCAGCAGCTTAGGCGGGTTCGCTAATGAAAAACTGTTTCTT. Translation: CGSSLGGFANEKLFL.

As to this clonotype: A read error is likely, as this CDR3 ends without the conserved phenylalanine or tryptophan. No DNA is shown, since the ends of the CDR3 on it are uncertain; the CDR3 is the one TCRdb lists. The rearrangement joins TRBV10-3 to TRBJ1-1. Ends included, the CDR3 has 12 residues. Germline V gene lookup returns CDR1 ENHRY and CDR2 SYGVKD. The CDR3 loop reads CAISERGTEASY.

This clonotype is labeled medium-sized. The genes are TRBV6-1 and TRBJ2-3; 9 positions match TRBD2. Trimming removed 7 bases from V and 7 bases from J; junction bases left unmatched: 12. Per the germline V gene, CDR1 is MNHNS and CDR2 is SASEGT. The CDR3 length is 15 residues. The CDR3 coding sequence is TGTGCCAGCACTCCGCGGGAGGGATGGGTGAATACGCAGTATTTT. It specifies CASTPREGWVNTQYF.

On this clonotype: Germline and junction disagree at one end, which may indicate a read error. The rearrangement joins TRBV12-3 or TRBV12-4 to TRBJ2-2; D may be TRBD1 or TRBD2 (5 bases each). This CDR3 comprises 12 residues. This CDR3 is CASSPRTRDLFF. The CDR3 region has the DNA TGTGCCAGCAGTCCGCGGACCCGGGACCTGTTTTTT.

For the CDR3, the DNA is TGTGCCATCTGGGTGGGAGTAGAAGATAATGAGCAGTTCTTC. It codes for CAIWVGVEDNEQFF. V usage is TRBV10-3 and J usage is TRBJ2-1, with a tentative D call TRBD2 (5 bases). This CDR3 contains 14 residues. Germline V lookup: CDR1 ENHRY, CDR2 SYGVKD. V lost 8 bases and J lost 7, with 18 bases in between.

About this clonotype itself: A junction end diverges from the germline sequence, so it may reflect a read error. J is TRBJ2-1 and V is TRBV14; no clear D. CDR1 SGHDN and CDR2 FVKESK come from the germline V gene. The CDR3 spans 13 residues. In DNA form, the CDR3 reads TGTGCCAGCAGCCATGGGCCATTCAATGAGCAGTCCTTC. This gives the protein CASSHGPFNEQSF.

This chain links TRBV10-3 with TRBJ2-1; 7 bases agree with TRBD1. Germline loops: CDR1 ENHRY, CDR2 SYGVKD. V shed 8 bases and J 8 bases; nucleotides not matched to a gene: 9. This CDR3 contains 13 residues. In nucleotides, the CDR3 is TGTGCCATCGCGCAGGGGGTAGGGGATGAGCAGTTCTTC. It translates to CAIAQGVGDEQFF.

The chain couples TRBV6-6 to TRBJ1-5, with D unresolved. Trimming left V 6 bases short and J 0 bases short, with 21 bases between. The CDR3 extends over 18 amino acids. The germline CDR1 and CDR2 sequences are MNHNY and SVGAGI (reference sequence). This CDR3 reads CASSQFPRVGDSNQPQHF. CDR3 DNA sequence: TGTGCCAGCAGCCAATTCCCCCGGGTTGGTGATAGCAATCAGCCCCAGCATTTT.

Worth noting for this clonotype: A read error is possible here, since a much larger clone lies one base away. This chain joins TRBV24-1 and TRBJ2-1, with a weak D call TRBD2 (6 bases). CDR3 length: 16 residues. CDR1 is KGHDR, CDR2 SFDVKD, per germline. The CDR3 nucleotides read TGTGCCACCAGTGTAAAGCTAGCGCGTTCTTGCAATAAGCAGTTCTTC. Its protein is CATSVKLARSCNKQFF.

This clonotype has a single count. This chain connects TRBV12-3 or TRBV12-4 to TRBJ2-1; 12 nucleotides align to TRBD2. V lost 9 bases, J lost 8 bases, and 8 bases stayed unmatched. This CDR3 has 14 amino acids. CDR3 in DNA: TGTGCCAGTAACCCCCGGACTAGCGGGGATGAGCAGTTCTTC. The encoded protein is CASNPRTSGDEQFF.

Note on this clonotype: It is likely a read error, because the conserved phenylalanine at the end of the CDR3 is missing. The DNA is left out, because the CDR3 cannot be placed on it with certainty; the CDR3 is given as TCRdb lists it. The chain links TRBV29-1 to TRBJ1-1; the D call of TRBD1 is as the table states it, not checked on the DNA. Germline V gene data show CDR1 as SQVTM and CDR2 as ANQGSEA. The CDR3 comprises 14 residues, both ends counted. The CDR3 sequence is CSVEGTPSSPEALI.

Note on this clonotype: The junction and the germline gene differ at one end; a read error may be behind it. This CDR3 reads CRVGQITDTQHF. The CDR3 DNA is TGCAGAGTTGGACAGATCACAGATACGCAGCATTTT. The chain carries TRBV29-1 and TRBJ2-3, with a possible D match to TRBD1 (6 bases). The J call could be wrong; TRBJ1-5 is a better fit for the DNA end. The CDR3 consists of 12 residues. Germline assignment: CDR1 SQVTM and CDR2 ANQGSEA.

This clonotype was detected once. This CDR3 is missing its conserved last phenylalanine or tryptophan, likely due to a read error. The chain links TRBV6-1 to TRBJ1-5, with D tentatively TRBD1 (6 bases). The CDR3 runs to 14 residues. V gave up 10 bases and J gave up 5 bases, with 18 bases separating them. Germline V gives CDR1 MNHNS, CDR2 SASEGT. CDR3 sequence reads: CANCEGESDQPQHL. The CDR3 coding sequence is TGTGCCAACTGTGAGGGGGAGTCGGATCAGCCCCAGCATCTT.

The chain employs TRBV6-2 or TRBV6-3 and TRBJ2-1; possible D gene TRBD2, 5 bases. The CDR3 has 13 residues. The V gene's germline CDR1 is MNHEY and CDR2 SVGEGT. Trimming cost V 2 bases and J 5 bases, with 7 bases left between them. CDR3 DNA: TGTGCCAGCAGTTACAGAGGGAACAATGAGCAGTTCTTC. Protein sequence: CASSYRGNNEQFF.

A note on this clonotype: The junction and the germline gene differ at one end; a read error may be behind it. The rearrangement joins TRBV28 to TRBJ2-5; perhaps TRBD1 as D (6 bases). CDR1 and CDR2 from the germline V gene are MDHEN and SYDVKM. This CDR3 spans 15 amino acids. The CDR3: CVSSLNSWGQEAQYF. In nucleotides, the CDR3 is TGTGTCAGCAGTTTAAATTCGTGGGGACAAGAGGCCCAGTACTTC.

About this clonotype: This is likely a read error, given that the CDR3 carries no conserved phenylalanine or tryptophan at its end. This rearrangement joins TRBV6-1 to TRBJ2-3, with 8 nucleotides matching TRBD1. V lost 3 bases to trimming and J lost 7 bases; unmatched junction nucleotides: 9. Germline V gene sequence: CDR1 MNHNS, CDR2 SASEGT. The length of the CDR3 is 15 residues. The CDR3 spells CASSDETGAANTQYI. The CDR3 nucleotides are TGTGCCAGCAGTGATGAGACAGGGGCGGCAAATACGCAGTATATT.

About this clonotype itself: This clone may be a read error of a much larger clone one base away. The CDR3 DNA is TGCAGTGCCGTGACTAGCGCCAACAATGAGCAGTTCTTC. It translates to CSAVTSANNEQFF. This chain connects TRBV20-1 to TRBJ2-1; the match to TRBD2 covers 8 bases. The CDR3 is 13 amino acids. Germline CDR1 is DFQATT and CDR2 is SNEGSKA (reference sequence). Trimming removed 6 bases from V and 5 bases from J; junction bases left unmatched: 6.

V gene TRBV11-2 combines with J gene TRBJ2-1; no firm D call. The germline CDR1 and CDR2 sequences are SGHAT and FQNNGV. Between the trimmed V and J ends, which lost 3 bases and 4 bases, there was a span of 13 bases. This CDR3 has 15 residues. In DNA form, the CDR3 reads TGTGCCAGCAGCTTGTGCAAAGCTGTGTACAATGAGCAGTTCTTC. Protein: CASSLCKAVYNEQFF.

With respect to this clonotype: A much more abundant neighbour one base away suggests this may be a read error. CDR3 coding DNA: TGTGCCAGCAGGATACACCCGAACACTGAAGCTTTCTTT. Translation: CASRIHPNTEAFF. The V call is TRBV28, the J call TRBJ1-1; no clear D. The CDR3 is 13 amino acids. Trimming removed 6 bases from V and 1 base from J, with 9 bases in between. In germline, CDR1 is MDHEN, CDR2 SYDVKM.

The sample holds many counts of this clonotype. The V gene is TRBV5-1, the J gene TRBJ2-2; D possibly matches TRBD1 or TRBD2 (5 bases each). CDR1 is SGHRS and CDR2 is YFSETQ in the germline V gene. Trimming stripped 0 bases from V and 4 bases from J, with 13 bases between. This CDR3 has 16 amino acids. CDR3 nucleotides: TGCGCCAGCAGCTTGGCCGGGGACGCGGGCACCGGGGAGCTGTTTTTT. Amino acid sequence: CASSLAGDAGTGELFF.

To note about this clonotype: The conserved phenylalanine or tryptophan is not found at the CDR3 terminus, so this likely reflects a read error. CDR3: CASSANTDTQYI. DNA for the CDR3: TGTGCCAGCAGCGCCAACACAGATACTCAGTATATT. The chain couples TRBV11-2 to TRBJ2-3, with D unclear. The CDR3 is 12 amino acids. Germline lookup yields CDR1 SGHAT and CDR2 FQNNGV.

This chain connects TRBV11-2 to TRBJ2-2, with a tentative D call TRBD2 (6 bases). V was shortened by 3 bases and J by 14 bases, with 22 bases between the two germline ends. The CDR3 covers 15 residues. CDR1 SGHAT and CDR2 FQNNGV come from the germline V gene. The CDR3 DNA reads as TGTGCCAGCAGCTTTGCGGGATCGAGCACCGGGGGACTGTTTTTT. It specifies CASSFAGSSTGGLFF.